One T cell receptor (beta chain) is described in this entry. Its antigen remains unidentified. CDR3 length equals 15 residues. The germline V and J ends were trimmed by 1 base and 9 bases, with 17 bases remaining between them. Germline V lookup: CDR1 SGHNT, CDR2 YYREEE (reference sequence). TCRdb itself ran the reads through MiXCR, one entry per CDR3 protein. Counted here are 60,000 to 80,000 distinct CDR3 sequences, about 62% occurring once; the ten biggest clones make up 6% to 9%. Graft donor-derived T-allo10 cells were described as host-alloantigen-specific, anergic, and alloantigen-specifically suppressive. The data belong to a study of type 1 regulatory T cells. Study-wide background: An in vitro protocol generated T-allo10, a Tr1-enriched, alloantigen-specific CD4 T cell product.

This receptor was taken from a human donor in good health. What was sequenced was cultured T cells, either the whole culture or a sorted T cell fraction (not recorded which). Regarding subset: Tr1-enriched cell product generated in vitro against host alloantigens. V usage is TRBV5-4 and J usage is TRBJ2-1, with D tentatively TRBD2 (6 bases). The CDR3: CASSLSGRLVSEQFF. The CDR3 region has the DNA TGTGCCAGCAGCTTGTCAGGGCGACTAGTCAGTGAGCAGTTCTTC.